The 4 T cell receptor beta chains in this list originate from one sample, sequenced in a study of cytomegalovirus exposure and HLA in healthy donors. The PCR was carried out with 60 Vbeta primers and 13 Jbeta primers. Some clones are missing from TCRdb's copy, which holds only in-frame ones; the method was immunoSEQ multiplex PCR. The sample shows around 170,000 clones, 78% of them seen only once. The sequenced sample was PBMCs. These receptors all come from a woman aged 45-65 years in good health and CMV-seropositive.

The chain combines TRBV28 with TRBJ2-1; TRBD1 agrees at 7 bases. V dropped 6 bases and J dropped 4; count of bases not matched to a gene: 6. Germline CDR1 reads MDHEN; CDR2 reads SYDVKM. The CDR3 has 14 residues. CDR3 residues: CASRSTGQYNEQFF. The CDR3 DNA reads TGTGCCAGCAGAAGTACGGGACAGTACAATGAGCAGTTCTTC.

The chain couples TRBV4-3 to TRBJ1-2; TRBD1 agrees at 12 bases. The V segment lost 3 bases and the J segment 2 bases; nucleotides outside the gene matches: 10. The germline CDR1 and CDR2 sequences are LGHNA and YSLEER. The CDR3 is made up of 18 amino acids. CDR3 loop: CASSQVGQGALKNYGYTF. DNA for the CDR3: TGCGCCAGCAGCCAGGTGGGACAGGGGGCTCTCAAAAACTATGGCTACACCTTC.

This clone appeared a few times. CDR3 loop: CASSLGGGQWNTQYF. In DNA form, the CDR3 reads TGTGCCAGCAGCTTAGGGGGGGGCCAATGGAATACGCAGTATTTT. The chain has TRBV7-2 and TRBJ2-3, with a tentative D call TRBD2 (7 bases). The CDR3 loop spans 15 amino acids. Per germline, CDR1 SGHTA and CDR2 FQGNSA. Trimming shortened V by 1 base and J by 7 bases, and 15 bases separated the two germline ends.

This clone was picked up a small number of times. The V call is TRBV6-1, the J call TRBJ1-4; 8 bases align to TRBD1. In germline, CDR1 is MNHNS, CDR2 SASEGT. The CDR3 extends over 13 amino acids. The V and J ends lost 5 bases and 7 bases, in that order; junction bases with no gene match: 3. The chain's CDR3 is CASSLDRVEKLFF. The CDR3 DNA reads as TGTGCCAGCAGTTTGGACAGGGTTGAAAAACTGTTTTTT.